This T cell receptor (beta chain) was sequenced during a study of blood T cell repertoires in COVID-19. Turning to the study itself: From T cells, B-cell-depleted T cells, or PBMCs came the material, which was cDNA or gDNA.

Source study methods: It was from reference gene primer amplification that nucleated cell counts were estimated. Here immunoSEQ multiplex PCR was the method, and the copy in TCRdb shows in-frame clones only, minus some. V and J calls and clone size are copied from that table; D and trimming were computed from the DNA. The table shows approximately 170,000 clones, with around four fifths occurring only once. Germline CDR1 and CDR2: LGHNT and FRNRAP. The CDR3 spans 13 residues. V lost 6 bases to trimming and J lost 7 bases; unmatched junction nucleotides: 6. The chain carries TRBV12-5 and TRBJ2-1, with TRBD1 matching over 7 bases. This TCR derives from a woman in her 70s who had recovered from COVID-19. Sequencing was done on a sample of peripheral blood. The CDR3 DNA reads TGTGCTAGTGGACATCACAGGGGTAATGAGCAGTTCTTC. Translation gives CASGHHRGNEQFF. The full variable domain, in which reference TRBV12-5 and TRBJ2-1 provide the parts outside the CDR3, is DARVTQTPRHKVTEMGQEVTMRCQPILGHNTVFWYRQTMMQGLELLAYFRNRAPLDDSGMPKDRFSAEMPDATLATLKIQPSEPRDSAVYFCASGHHRGNEQFFGPGTRLTVL.